This T cell receptor beta chain was obtained from a study of radiotherapy plus CTLA-4 blockade in lung cancer (dated by TCRdb to 2017 to 2018). With regard to the full study: Objective responses were observed in 15% to 20% of enrolled patients, and disease control was achieved in approximately 32%.

V and J are trimmed by 3 bases and 6 bases, and the gene matches miss 9 bases of the junction. Looking up the germline V gene (reference sequence) yields CDR1 MNHEY and CDR2 SMNVEV. Taken from cysteine to phenylalanine, the CDR3 has 15 residues. Only CDR3 DNA is held: 45 bases, read in frame from base 1. Concerning this clone itself: Its binding antigen is unknown. Within one base of it there is no much larger clone, and no base qualities were kept.

Focal radiation therapy combined with CTLA-4 blockade (ipilimumab) was tested in patients with chemo-refractory metastatic non-small-cell lung cancer. On the study overall, not on this receptor specifically: Early dynamic changes in blood T cell clones, together with increased serum interferon-beta after radiation, were reported as the strongest predictors of response. After treatment with radiotherapy and ipilimumab, TCR clones that came from tumors expanded in the peripheral blood.

The library came from the immunoSEQ multiplex PCR assay. Entries here come from immuneACCESS through TCRdb and include only in-frame sequences with V and J called. Some clones fail to appear in such tables; in the studies checked, an unresolved V gene covers under half of the shortfall, and the cause of the remainder is unknown. This sample gives more than 90,000 clones in total; 70% to 90% of them show up just once. The biggest ten clones account for 4.9% of the sample. This material consisted of peripheral blood, taken from a patient treated with radiotherapy plus ipilimumab. The chain is made from TRBV27 and TRBJ2-5; TRBD1 lines up with 8 middle nucleotides. This TCR was sampled from a human donor with non-small cell lung cancer that progressed on radiotherapy plus ipilimumab. For the CDR3, the sequence is CASSLARGQGKTQYF. The DNA sequence reads TGTGCCAGCAGTTTGGCCCGCGGACAGGGAAAGACCCAGTACTTC.